This TCR delta chain was retrieved from a study of γδ T cells in repeated Plasmodium falciparum infection. Looking at the study overall: Each infection was followed by sampling at 21 days, plus baseline and some pre-infection draws. Study results and caveats: Malian donors came from one small rural village, predominantly one ethnic group.

TCRdb re-called clones from the multiplex PCR reads via CATT. Seen here are about 57,000 delta-chain clones, approximately 1.5% observed once, and the top ten hold over 12%. This clone has at least ten counts. The target antigen is unknown. A read error is likely here: a far larger clone is one base away. The sample contains more than one DNA sequence encoding this CDR3. Material for sequencing was gamma-delta T cells from blood. The sequence was collected from a pool of human donors (malaria-infected and uninfected, not separated).

The CDR3 loop is CACDSEGDKREVLGSSRTDKLIF. CDR3 DNA sequence: TGTGCCTGTGACTCTGAGGGGGATAAAAGAGAGGTTTTGGGATCTAGCCGTACCGATAAACTCATCTTT. This chain joins TRDV2 and TRDJ1, with 8 positions matching TRDD3. The CDR3 totals 23 residues. With 3 bases clipped from V and 2 bases from J, the junction kept 31 bases outside the gene matches. In germline, CDR1 is GEAIGNYY, CDR2 EKD.